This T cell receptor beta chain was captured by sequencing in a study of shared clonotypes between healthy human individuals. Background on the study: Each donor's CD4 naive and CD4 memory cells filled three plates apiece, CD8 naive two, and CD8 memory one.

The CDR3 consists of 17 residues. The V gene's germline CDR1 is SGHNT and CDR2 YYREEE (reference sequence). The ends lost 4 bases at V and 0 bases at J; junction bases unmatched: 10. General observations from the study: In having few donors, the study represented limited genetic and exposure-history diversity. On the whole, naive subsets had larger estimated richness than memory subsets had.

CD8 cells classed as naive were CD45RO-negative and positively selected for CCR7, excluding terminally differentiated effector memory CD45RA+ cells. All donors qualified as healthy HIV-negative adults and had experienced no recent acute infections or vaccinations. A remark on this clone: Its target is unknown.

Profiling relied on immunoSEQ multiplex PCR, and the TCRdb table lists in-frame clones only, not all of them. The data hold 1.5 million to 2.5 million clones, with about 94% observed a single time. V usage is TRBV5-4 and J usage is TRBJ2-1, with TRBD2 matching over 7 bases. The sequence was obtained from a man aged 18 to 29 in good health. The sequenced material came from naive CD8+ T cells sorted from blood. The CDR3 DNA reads TGTGCCAGCAGCGATCGAGCGGGACGAACCTCCTACAATGAGCAGTTCTTC. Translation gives CASSDRAGRTSYNEQFF.